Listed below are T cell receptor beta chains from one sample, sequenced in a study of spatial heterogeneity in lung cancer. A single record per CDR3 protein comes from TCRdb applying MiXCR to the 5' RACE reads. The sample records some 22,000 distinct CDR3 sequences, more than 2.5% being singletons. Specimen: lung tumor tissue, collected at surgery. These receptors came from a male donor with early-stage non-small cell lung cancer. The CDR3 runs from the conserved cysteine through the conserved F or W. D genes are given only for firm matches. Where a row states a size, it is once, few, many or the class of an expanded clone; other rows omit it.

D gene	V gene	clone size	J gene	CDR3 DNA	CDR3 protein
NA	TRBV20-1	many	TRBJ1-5	TGCAGTGCTTACAGGTGGGGAGCCAATCAGCCCCAGCATTTT	CSAYRWGANQPQHF
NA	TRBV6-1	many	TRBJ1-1	TGTGCCAGCAGTTCAGCCGGGAGAGCTTTCTTT	CASSSAGRAFF
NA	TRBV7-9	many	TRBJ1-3	TGTGCCAGCAGCCCGGGACCGACAAGCTCTGGAAACACCATATATTTT	CASSPGPTSSGNTIYF
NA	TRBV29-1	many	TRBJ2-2	TGCAGCGTTGACATCAGTATGGCGAACACCGGGGAGCTGTTTTTT	CSVDISMANTGELFF
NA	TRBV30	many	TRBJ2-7	TGTGCCTGGAGTGTACTAGGGCGCGGCTACGAGCAGTACTTC	CAWSVLGRGYEQYF
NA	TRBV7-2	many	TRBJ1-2	TGTGCCAGCAGCACGACAGCCTTCTATGGCTACACCTTC	CASSTTAFYGYTF
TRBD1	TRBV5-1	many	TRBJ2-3	TGCGCCAGCAGCCCCGGACAGGGATCAGATACGCAGTATTTT	CASSPGQGSDTQYF
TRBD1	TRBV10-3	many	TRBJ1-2	TGTGCCATCAGTTGGGACAGGGGTACTTATGGCTACACCTTC	CAISWDRGTYGYTF
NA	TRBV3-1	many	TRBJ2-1	TGTGCCAGCAGCCAAGGATCTAGTGAGCAGTTCTTC	CASSQGSSEQFF
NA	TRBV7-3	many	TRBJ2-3	TGTGCCAGCAGCCATCCCTCCGCTGGGGGTGGCACAGATACGCAGTATTTT	CASSHPSAGGGTDTQYF
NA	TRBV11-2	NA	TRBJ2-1	TGTGCCAGCAGCCCCCGGGCGGCCGTTGAGCAGTTCTTC	CASSPRAAVEQFF
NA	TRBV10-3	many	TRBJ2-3	TGTGCCATCAGTTGGGGACCCACAGATACGCAGTATTTT	CAISWGPTDTQYF
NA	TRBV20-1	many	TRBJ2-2	TGCAGTGCTAGAGCCCTAAACACTGGCGTAGGGGAGCTGTTTTTT	CSARALNTGVGELFF
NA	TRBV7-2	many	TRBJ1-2	TGTGCCAGCAGCTCTAATTATGGCTACACCTTC	CASSSNYGYTF
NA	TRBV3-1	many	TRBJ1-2	TGTGCCAGCAGCCCGCAACCGCGCTATGGCTACACCTTC	CASSPQPRYGYTF
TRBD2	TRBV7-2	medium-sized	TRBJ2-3	TGTGCCAGCAGCCAACAGGGACTAGCGGACACAGATACGCAGTATTTT	CASSQQGLADTDTQYF
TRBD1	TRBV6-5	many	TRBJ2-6	TGTGCCAGCAGTTACTTCGCGACAGGGCTACAAGTTGGGGCCAACGTCCTGACTTTC	CASSYFATGLQVGANVLTF
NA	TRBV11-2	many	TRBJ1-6	TGTGCCAGCAGCTTTAACAGGGAGGATTCACCCCTCCACTTT	CASSFNREDSPLHF
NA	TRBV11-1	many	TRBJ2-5	TGTGCCAGCAGCTCTCTAATCTTGCAAGAGACCCAGTACTTC	CASSSLILQETQYF
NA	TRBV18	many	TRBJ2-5	TGTGCCAGCTCACCCCGTTGGGGGGAGGAAGAGACCCAGTACTTC	CASSPRWGEEETQYF
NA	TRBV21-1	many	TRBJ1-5	TGTGCCAGCAGCAACCGGGACAGGGCATATAGCAATCAGCCCCAGCATTTT	CASSNRDRAYSNQPQHF
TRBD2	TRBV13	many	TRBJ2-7	TGTGCCAGCAGCCCCCCCGGCGGGAGCTACGAGCAGTACTTC	CASSPPGGSYEQYF
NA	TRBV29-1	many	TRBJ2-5	TGCAGCGTTGATGGCAACAGGGAAGAGACCCAGTACTTC	CSVDGNREETQYF
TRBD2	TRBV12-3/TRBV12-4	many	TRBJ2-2	TGTGCCAGCAGCCCGCGGGGGGCCGGGGAGCTGTTTTTT	CASSPRGAGELFF
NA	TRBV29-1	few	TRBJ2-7	TGCAGCGTTGCCTCACAGGGCTACGAGCAGTACTTC	CSVASQGYEQYF
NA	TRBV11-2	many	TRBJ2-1	TGTGCCAGCAGCCGAAATCGGGGGCCAGGCAATGAGCAGTTCTTC	CASSRNRGPGNEQFF
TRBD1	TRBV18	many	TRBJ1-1	TGTGCCAGCTCACCCAGGGGGCACACTGAAGCTTTCTTT	CASSPRGHTEAFF
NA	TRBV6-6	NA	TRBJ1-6	TGTGCCAGCAGTGAAGTGATAAAGGGTTCACCCCTCCACTTT	CASSEVIKGSPLHF
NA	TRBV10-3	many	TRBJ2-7	TGTGCCATCAGTGATAATTACGAGCAGTACTTC	CAISDNYEQYF
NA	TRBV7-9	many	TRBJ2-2	TGTGCCAGCAGCCTTCTCGGGGGACTTATCCGCACCGGGGAGCTGTTTTTT	CASSLLGGLIRTGELFF
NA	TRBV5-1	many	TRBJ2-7	TGCGCCAGCAGCCCGCGGCGGGAAGGCTACGAGCAGTACTTC	CASSPRREGYEQYF
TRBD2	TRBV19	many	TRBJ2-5	TGTGCCAGTAGACCTAGCGGGAGTCTCGAGACCCAGTACTTC	CASRPSGSLETQYF
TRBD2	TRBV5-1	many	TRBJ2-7	TGCGCCAGCTCTAGCGGGAGTCACTACGAGCAGTACTTC	CASSSGSHYEQYF
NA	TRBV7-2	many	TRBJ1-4	TGTGCCAGCAAGTTAGGCGTTAATGAAAAACTGTTTTTT	CASKLGVNEKLFF
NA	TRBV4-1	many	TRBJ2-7	TGCGCCAGCAGCCGGATCCCGGCAGGGTACGAGCAGTACTTC	CASSRIPAGYEQYF
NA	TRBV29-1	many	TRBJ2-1	TGCAGCGTACGGGAGTTCGGATACAATGAGCAGTTCTTC	CSVREFGYNEQFF
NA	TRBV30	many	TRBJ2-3	TGTGCCTGGAGAGAGGTTTTGCCCCCAGATACGCAGTATTTT	CAWREVLPPDTQYF
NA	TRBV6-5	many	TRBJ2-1	TGTGCCAGCAGACAACTAGACGTGGAGTTCTTC	CASRQLDVEFF
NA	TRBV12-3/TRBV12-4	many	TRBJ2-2	TGTGCCAGCAGTCACCCTACCGGGGAGCTGTTTTTT	CASSHPTGELFF